The sequence of this T cell receptor beta chain was determined in a study of shared clonotypes between healthy human individuals. Sequencing was performed on unsorted PBMC DNA using ten immunoSEQ deep assay plates. TCRdb's copy holds only in-frame clones and misses some; the assay was immunoSEQ multiplex PCR. This table has more than 400,000 clones, around 85% appearing once. The V gene's germline CDR1 is MDHEN and CDR2 SYDVKM. The V end was cut by 6 bases, the J end by 9 bases, with 11 bases between. The CDR3 runs 12 residues. V and J are TRBV28 and TRBJ1-4; D is ambiguous. Sample: PBMCs. The receptor was isolated from a woman aged 40 to 50 in good health. Some clones in this sample may be carry-over from other donors' samples. CDR3 region: CASSWGGKKLFF. The CDR3 DNA reads as TGTGCCAGCAGCTGGGGAGGGAAAAAACTGTTTTTT.